This T cell receptor (beta chain) is drawn from a study of Ad26.COV2.S vaccination and SARS-CoV-2 variants. Note on this clone: As yet, its antigen is unknown.

Whole-study findings and limits: Vaccine and placebo groups showed comparable non-spike TCR breadth.

Treatment indicated: about 20 received Ad26.COV2.S at low or high dose, single or two shots; about 5 received placebo; per-sample allocation not given. Specimens were obtained on day 63 following the first vaccine or placebo injection. An adult of 18-55 years in Boston served as donor. Assay used: immunoSEQ multiplex PCR; TCRdb lists only in-frame clones, some missing. The sample contains 300,000 to 350,000 clones, 85% to 90% of which appear only once. Trimming shortened V by 4 bases and J by 4 bases, and 16 bases separated the two germline ends. This CDR3 has 15 residues. Per the germline V gene, CDR1 is MNHEY and CDR2 is SVGAGI.

The gene calls are TRBV6-5 and TRBJ1-1; D uncertain. The source of this sequence is a person between 18 and 65 years old who received the Ad26.COV2.S COVID-19 vaccine or a placebo. The specimen was peripheral blood, collected in a trial of Ad26.COV2.S vaccine versus placebo. CDR3 coding DNA: TGTGCCAGCAGTTCTCAACAGAGATACGTCACTGAAGCTTTCTTT. Its protein product is CASSSQQRYVTEAFF.